One and the same sample provided the 20 T cell receptor beta chains below, sequenced in a study of vaccination and CD4 T cells after COVID-19. These TCRs' antigens remain unknown. Cultured CD4+ T cell DNA was sequenced using the Oncomine TCR Beta short-read assay. TCRdb called the PCR reads again in MiXCR, with one record for every CDR3 protein. The profile covers 15,000 to 18,000 distinct CDR3 sequences, with around 48% appearing a single time and 15% to 20% taken by the ten largest. Stated treatment: roughly ten-day PBMC culture with coronavirus spike peptide pools or control peptides (ViraFEST assay). The specimen was CD4+ T cells from blood, cultured in vitro, collected before SARS-CoV-2 vaccination. Receptor source: a human donor who had recovered from COVID-19.

The chain has TRBV9 and TRBJ2-4; D may match TRBD1 or TRBD2 (6 bases each). This CDR3 has 12 amino acids. V gave up 2 bases and J gave up 9 bases, with 9 bases separating them. Germline lookup yields CDR1 SGDLS and CDR2 YYNGEE. As DNA, the CDR3 is TGTGCCAGCAGCGTCGAGGGGGGCATTCAGTACTTC. It codes for CASSVEGGIQYF.

The chain joins TRBV20-1 to TRBJ2-7; 9 bases are shared with TRBD1. The CDR3 has 15 amino acids. CDR1 is DFQATT and CDR2 is SNEGSKA in the germline V gene (reference sequence). The V segment lost 1 base and the J segment 3 bases; nucleotides outside the gene matches: 7. The CDR3 DNA is TGCAGTGCTAGAGCCCATGACAGGGGGGGCTACGAGCAGTACTTC. Its protein product is CSARAHDRGGYEQYF.

This clonotype was seen more than once but under ten times. The CDR3 reads CSANSMGTGTGTDTQYF. The CDR3 DNA sequence: TGCAGTGCTAACTCAATGGGAACAGGGACCGGGACAGATACGCAGTATTTT. The chain employs TRBV20-1 and TRBJ2-3; D might be TRBD1 (6 bases). V was pared by 4 bases and J by 3 bases, with 23 bases between. The CDR3 covers 17 residues. Looked up from germline, CDR1 is DFQATT and CDR2 is SNEGSKA (reference sequence).

V is TRBV5-1 and J is TRBJ2-2; D is undetermined. Germline-derived CDR1 and CDR2 are SGHRS and YFSETQ. CDR3 size: 14 residues. V dropped 6 bases and J dropped 1 base, with 10 bases sitting between them. In DNA, the CDR3 is TGCGCCAGCAAAGAAGACGGGAACACCGGGGAGCTGTTTTTT. The encoded protein is CASKEDGNTGELFF.

This clonotype is termed medium-sized. The chain employs TRBV7-3 and TRBJ2-5; D gene unclear. CDR3 length: 13 residues. Germline V CDR1 and CDR2: SGHTA, FQGTGA. V shed 2 bases and J shed 7 bases, with 11 bases lying between them. The CDR3 nucleotides read TGTGCCAGCAGCTTAGTCGGGCCGGGGACCCAGTACTTC. It codes for CASSLVGPGTQYF.

The chain couples TRBV19 to TRBJ2-2; TRBD2 matches 9 bases. Germline V CDR1 and CDR2: LNHDA, SQIVND (reference sequence). J was trimmed by 3 bases and V by 5 bases; bases with no gene match: 7. This CDR3 spans 16 amino acids. The CDR3 sequence is CASSVIAGDYTGELFF. The CDR3 coding sequence is TGTGCCAGTAGTGTCATAGCGGGAGATTACACCGGGGAGCTGTTTTTT.

V is TRBV20-1 and J is TRBJ2-3, with TRBD2 identical over 10 bases. Trimming cost V 6 bases and J 5 bases; bases outside gene matches: 8. CDR3 length equals 14 residues. Germline-derived CDR1 and CDR2 are DFQATT and SNEGSKA (reference sequence). CDR3 region: CSASSSGSRDTQYF. CDR3 coding DNA: TGCAGTGCCTCATCTAGCGGGAGTCGAGATACGCAGTATTTT.

The chain couples TRBV20-1 to TRBJ2-7; TRBD2 aligns across 10 bases. CDR1 is DFQATT and CDR2 is SNEGSKA in the germline V gene (reference sequence). CDR3 length equals 14 residues. Unmatched junction bases numbered 4, after V lost 3 bases and J lost 2 bases. CDR3 protein: CSASPSGRPYEQYF. Written as DNA, the CDR3 is TGCAGTGCTAGCCCTAGCGGGAGACCCTACGAGCAGTACTTC.

J is TRBJ2-7 and V is TRBV21-1; the table's D call, TRBD1, was not checked against the DNA. TRBV21-1 is noted as a pseudogene. CDR3 length: 17 residues. CDR3 protein: CASSKADSAVPLYEQYF. CDR3 bases: TGTGCCAGCAGCAAGGCAGACAGTGCCGTTCCACTCTACGAGCAGTACTTC.

The rearrangement links TRBV28 to TRBJ2-2; D is perhaps TRBD1 or TRBD2 (5 bases each). Germline values: CDR1 MDHEN, CDR2 SYDVKM. V was clipped by 5 bases and J by 9 bases, with 13 bases between them. There are 13 residues in the CDR3. CDR3 nucleotides: TGTGCCAGCAGTAAGGGGCGGGCGCGGGAGCTGTTTTTT. This codes for CASSKGRARELFF.

The V and J genes are TRBV28 and TRBJ2-3; 7 bases map to TRBD2. Trimming cost V 5 bases and J 0 bases; bases outside gene matches: 8. Per germline, CDR1 MDHEN and CDR2 SYDVKM. The CDR3 is 16 residues long. CDR3 sequence reads: CASSLLGEGSTDTQYF. CDR3 bases: TGTGCCAGCAGTCTGTTGGGGGAGGGTAGCACAGATACGCAGTATTTT. Full variable domain (outside the CDR3, taken from reference TRBV28 and TRBJ2-3): DVKVTQSSRYLVKRTGEKVFLECVQDMDHENMFWYRQDPGLGLRLIYFSYDVKMKEKGDIPEGYSVSREKKERFSLILESASTNQTSMYLCASSLLGEGSTDTQYFGPGTRLTVL.

This clonotype was observed a handful of times. The chain joins TRBV5-1 to TRBJ2-1; maybe TRBD1 (5 bases). The CDR3 runs to 13 residues. From germline, CDR1 is SGHRS and CDR2 YFSETQ. V lost 1 base to trimming and J lost 5 bases, with 7 bases between them. CDR3 region: CASSLSGNNEQFF. CDR3 in DNA: TGCGCCAGCAGCTTGTCAGGGAACAATGAGCAGTTCTTC.

This chain links TRBV29-1 with TRBJ2-3; tentative D call: TRBD2 (5 bases). V lost 3 bases, J lost 2 bases, and 6 bases lay in between. Germline CDR1 SQVTM, CDR2 ANQGSEA. The CDR3 sequence is 12 residues long. CDR3 amino acids: CSVERDTDTQYF. The CDR3 DNA sequence: TGCAGCGTTGAGAGGGACACAGATACGCAGTATTTT.

This clonotype was seen only a few times. This chain links TRBV24-1 with TRBJ2-2; D gene uncertain. This CDR3 has 14 residues. Trimming left V 9 bases short and J 5 bases short, with 15 bases between. Germline assignment: CDR1 KGHDR and CDR2 SFDVKD. The CDR3 reads CATSSTPWTGELFF. The CDR3 nucleotides are TGTGCCACCTCCTCAACCCCTTGGACCGGGGAGCTGTTTTTT.

In this sample, this clonotype turned up once. V gene TRBV10-3 combines with J gene TRBJ2-5; D uncertain. Deletions cut 0 bases from V and 0 bases from J, with 8 bases between. The length of the CDR3 is 15 residues. Germline V CDR1 and CDR2: ENHRY, SYGVKD. The CDR3 sequence is CAISESVGNQETQYF. The CDR3 DNA sequence: TGTGCCATCAGTGAGTCGGTGGGGAACCAAGAGACCCAGTACTTC.

The chain has TRBV7-2 and TRBJ2-7; D might be TRBD2 (6 bases). The length of the CDR3 is 14 residues. V was pared by 5 bases and J by 6 bases, with 17 bases between. Germline CDR1 and CDR2: SGHTA and FQGNSA. This CDR3 is CASSPGLRDREQYF. For the CDR3, the DNA is TGTGCCAGCAGCCCGGGACTGAGGGACCGCGAGCAGTACTTC.

The chain joins TRBV12-5 to TRBJ2-3, with TRBD2 matching 8 bases. V shed 5 bases, J shed 3 bases, and the junction held 7 bases outside the gene matches. CDR1 and CDR2 (germline): LGHNT, FRNRAP. CDR3 length equals 15 residues. CDR3 in amino acids: CASGLGLAETDTQYF. The CDR3 DNA is TGTGCTAGTGGTCTCGGACTAGCAGAGACAGATACGCAGTATTTT.

This clonotype was detected a few times. The V gene is TRBV7-8, the J gene TRBJ2-5, with no clear D. This CDR3 is 12 amino acids long. V was trimmed by 1 base and J by 5 bases, leaving 5 bases between them. CDR1 and CDR2 (germline): SGHVS, FQNEAQ. As DNA, the CDR3 is TGTGCCAGCAGCTTAGGTCAGGAGACCCAGTACTTC. It is translated as CASSLGQETQYF.

The V gene is TRBV25-1, the J gene TRBJ2-5, with D maybe TRBD1 (6 bases). This CDR3 has 14 amino acids. Germline V gene lookup returns CDR1 MGHDK and CDR2 SYGVNS. V shed 5 bases and J shed 0 bases, with 10 bases lying between them. DNA of the CDR3: TGTGCCAGCAGTTTACACAGGGACCAAGAGACCCAGTACTTC. Its translation: CASSLHRDQETQYF.

V is TRBV28 and J is TRBJ1-6, with D unclear. Germline V gene lookup returns CDR1 MDHEN and CDR2 SYDVKM. The CDR3 spans 15 residues. Trimming took off 3 bases at V and 1 base at J, with 7 bases between the two ends. This CDR3 is CASSFAGSYNSPLHF. The CDR3 DNA reads as TGTGCCAGCAGTTTTGCGGGATCCTATAATTCACCCCTCCACTTT.